The present TCR beta chain was sequenced within a study of regulatory T cells in long-lasting Graves disease. Assembly of TCR beta libraries relied on iRepertoire HTBI primers together with Arm-PCR of CDR3 regions. One entry per CDR3 protein, called by TCRdb with MiXCR from the multiplex PCR reads. The table shows 300,000 to 400,000 distinct CDR3 sequences, with 15% to 20% occurring only once. The CDR3 loop spans 15 amino acids. Trimming took 6 bases from V and 2 from J; bases not matched to a gene: 6. CDR1 and CDR2 (germline): LNHNV, YYDKDF (reference sequence). Time point described: newly diagnosed GD, antithyroid drugs for less than 3 months. Construction of the TCR library relied on RNA isolated from PBMCs. Nine milliliters of peripheral blood went into EDTA tubes.

The starting material was peripheral blood mononuclear cells (PBMCs), obtained at new diagnosis, from a patient treated with antithyroid drugs. The TCR sequence derives from a female donor with Graves disease. The rearrangement joins TRBV15 to TRBJ1-5; TRBD1 matches 8 bases. The CDR3 sequence is CATRSTGVGNQPQHF. Written as DNA, the CDR3 is TGTGCCACCAGGTCGACAGGGGTGGGCAATCAGCCCCAGCATTTT.